A selection of T cell receptor beta chains follows, all from one sample in a study of blood T cell repertoires in COVID-19. Data came from immunoSEQ multiplex PCR; TCRdb stores just in-frame clones and leaves some out. The profile covers 140,000 or so clones, with approximately 86% appearing a single time and 6.2% taken by the ten largest. The sequencing sample was made of PBMCs or T cells enriched from blood (not recorded which). These receptors originate from a woman in her forties who had recovered from COVID-19. The CDR3 runs from the conserved cysteine through the conserved F or W. The order of the fields is V gene, CDR3 protein.

v_gene: TRBV6-1
CDR3aa: CASSENRGPNEQYF

v_gene: TRBV7-6
CDR3aa: CASSLAEGQYF

v_gene: TRBV28
CDR3aa: CASRGEGNTEAFF

v_gene: TRBV6-5
CDR3aa: CASILWGGEYTEAFF

v_gene: TRBV3-1/TRBV3-2
CDR3aa: CASSQEASGGALDTQYF

v_gene: TRBV4-1
CDR3aa: CASSQEYRGQVGTEAFF

v_gene: TRBV6-5
CDR3aa: CASYRGGSQPQHF

v_gene: TRBV12-3/TRBV12-4
CDR3aa: CASTRGNEQFF

v_gene: TRBV2
CDR3aa: CASRAGGLGNQPQHF

v_gene: TRBV19
CDR3aa: CASSLGTGAFEQYF

v_gene: TRBV25-1
CDR3aa: CASRGTRRGGTGELFF

v_gene: TRBV11-2
CDR3aa: CASSLQRQETQYF

v_gene: TRBV11-3
CDR3aa: CASSIDSRLAGGYNEQFF

v_gene: TRBV5-5
CDR3aa: CASSLAPGLTNEKLFF

v_gene: TRBV12-5
CDR3aa: CASGLAGMNTEAFF

v_gene: TRBV21-1
CDR3aa: CASSKAGGMNTEAFF

v_gene: TRBV4-1
CDR3aa: CASSPQGGQNTEAFF

v_gene: TRBV6-1
CDR3aa: CASSEALRGRTDTQYF

v_gene: TRBV11-3
CDR3aa: CASSPHGGNTGELFF

v_gene: TRBV3-1/TRBV3-2
CDR3aa: CASSQDPGLAGDEQFF

v_gene: TRBV27
CDR3aa: CASSLTGRGGTEAFF

v_gene: TRBV5-1
CDR3aa: CASSIRAGESYNEQFF

v_gene: TRBV7-6
CDR3aa: CASSVLAQGETQYF

v_gene: TRBV4-2
CDR3aa: CASSQVGQGGQPQHF

v_gene: TRBV7-9
CDR3aa: CASSSQGLVQPQHF

v_gene: TRBV2
CDR3aa: CASTGVGTGELFF

v_gene: TRBV9
CDR3aa: CASSVGGGSGNTIYF

v_gene: TRBV5-4
CDR3aa: CASSAPGAGANVLTF

v_gene: TRBV27
CDR3aa: CASRRDRVNEKLFF

v_gene: TRBV4-1
CDR3aa: CASSQDGRSGNTIYF

v_gene: TRBV6-5
CDR3aa: CASKRTAGINQPQHF

v_gene: TRBV30
CDR3aa: CAWSPGIDGYEQYF

v_gene: TRBV30
CDR3aa: CAWSAHLAGVNNEQFF

v_gene: TRBV5-1
CDR3aa: CASSLEGEFYPFF

v_gene: TRBV19
CDR3aa: CASSLSGQGAGRSGANVLTF

v_gene: TRBV5-4
CDR3aa: CASSLRDRASPLHF

v_gene: TRBV5-1
CDR3aa: CASSIGQGATNEKLFF

v_gene: TRBV10-3
CDR3aa: CAISERETTDTQYF

v_gene: TRBV24-1
CDR3aa: CAPPGREYYEQYF

v_gene: TRBV9
CDR3aa: CASSTGTPRAGYTF

v_gene: TRBV15
CDR3aa: CATSRGRGTAAEQYF

v_gene: TRBV6-1
CDR3aa: CASSEPTGSYTF

v_gene: TRBV7-6
CDR3aa: CASSLAKTGGGTEAFF

v_gene: TRBV12-5
CDR3aa: CASGNVAGSTDTQYF

v_gene: TRBV9
CDR3aa: CASSRGGQGNYEQYF

v_gene: TRBV27
CDR3aa: CASSFGSSPGNEQYF

v_gene: TRBV13
CDR3aa: CASSLGTGYSGNTIYF

v_gene: TRBV7-9
CDR3aa: CASSRVDEKLFF

v_gene: TRBV10-3
CDR3aa: CAISRQGKNYGYTF

v_gene: TRBV27
CDR3aa: CASSLSGQGTLYGYTF

v_gene: TRBV3-1/TRBV3-2
CDR3aa: CASSPLRAGNTIYF

v_gene: TRBV3-1/TRBV3-2
CDR3aa: CASSLTLFGELFF

v_gene: TRBV7-2
CDR3aa: CASSSASTSGDYEQYF